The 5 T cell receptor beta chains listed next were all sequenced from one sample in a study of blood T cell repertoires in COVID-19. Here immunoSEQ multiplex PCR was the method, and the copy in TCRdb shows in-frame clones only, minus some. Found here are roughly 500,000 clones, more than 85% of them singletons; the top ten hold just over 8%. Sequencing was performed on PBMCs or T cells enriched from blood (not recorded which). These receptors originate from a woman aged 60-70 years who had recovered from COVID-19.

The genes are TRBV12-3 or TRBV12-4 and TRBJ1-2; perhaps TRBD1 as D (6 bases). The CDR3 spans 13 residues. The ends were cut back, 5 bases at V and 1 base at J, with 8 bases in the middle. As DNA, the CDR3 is TGTGCCAGCAGTCCACAGGGTAACTATGGCTACACCTTC. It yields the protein CASSPQGNYGYTF.

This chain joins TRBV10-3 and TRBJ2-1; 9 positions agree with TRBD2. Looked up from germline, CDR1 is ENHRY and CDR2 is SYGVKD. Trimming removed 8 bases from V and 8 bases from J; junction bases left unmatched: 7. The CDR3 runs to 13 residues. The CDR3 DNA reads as TGTGCCATCCATAGCGGGGGAGGCGATGAGCAGTTCTTC. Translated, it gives CAIHSGGGDEQFF.

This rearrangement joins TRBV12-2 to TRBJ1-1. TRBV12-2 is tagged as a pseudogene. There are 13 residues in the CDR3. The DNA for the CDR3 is TGTGCAAGTCGCTTAACTCTGAACACTGAAGCTTTCTTT. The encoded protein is CASRLTLNTEAFF.

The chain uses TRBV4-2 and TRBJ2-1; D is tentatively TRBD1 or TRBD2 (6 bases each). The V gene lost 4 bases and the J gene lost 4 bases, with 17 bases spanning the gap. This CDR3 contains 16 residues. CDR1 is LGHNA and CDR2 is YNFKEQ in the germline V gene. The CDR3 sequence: CASSREGGLTYNEQFF. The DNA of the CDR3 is TGTGCCAGCAGCCGAGAGGGGGGACTTACATACAATGAGCAGTTCTTC.

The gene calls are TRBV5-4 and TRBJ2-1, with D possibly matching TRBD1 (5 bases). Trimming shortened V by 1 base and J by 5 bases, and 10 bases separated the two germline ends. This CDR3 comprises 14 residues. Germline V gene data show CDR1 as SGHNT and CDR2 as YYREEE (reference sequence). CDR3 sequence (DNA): TGTGCCAGCAGCTTGAAGGCAGGGAACAATGAGCAGTTCTTC. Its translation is CASSLKAGNNEQFF. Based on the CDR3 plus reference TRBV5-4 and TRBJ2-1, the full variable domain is ETGVTQSPTHLIKTRGQQVTLRCSSQSGHNTVSWYQQALGQGPQFIFQYYREEENGRGNFPPRFSGLQFPNYSSELNVNALELDDSALYLCASSLKAGNNEQFFGPGTRLTVL.